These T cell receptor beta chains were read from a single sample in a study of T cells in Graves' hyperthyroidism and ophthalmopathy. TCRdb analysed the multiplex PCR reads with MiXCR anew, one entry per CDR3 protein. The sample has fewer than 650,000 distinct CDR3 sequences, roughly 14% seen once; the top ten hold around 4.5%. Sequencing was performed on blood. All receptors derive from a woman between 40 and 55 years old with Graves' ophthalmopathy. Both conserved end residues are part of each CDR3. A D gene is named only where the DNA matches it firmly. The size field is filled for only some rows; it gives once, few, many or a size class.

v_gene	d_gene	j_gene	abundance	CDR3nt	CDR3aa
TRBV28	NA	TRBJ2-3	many	TGTGCCAGCAGCACGAGGCACGGCACAGATACGCAGTATTTT	CASSTRHGTDTQYF
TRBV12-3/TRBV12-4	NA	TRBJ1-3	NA	TGTGCCAGCATTCCGGTCCCATCTGGAAACACCATATATTTC	CASIPVPSGNTIYF
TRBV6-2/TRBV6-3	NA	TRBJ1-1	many	TGTGCCAGCAGTTATCATCCGAACACTGAAGCTTTCTTT	CASSYHPNTEAFF
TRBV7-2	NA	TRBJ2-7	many	TGTGCCAGCAGCTTAGGTGCCAGGGATACCTACGAGCAGTACTTC	CASSLGARDTYEQYF
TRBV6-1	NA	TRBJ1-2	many	TGTGCCAGCGGCCGGCCGGGGCAGGGAAATGGCTACACCTTC	CASGRPGQGNGYTF
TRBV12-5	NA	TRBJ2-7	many	TGTGCTAGTGGTATGGACGTTACCTACGAGCAGTACTTC	CASGMDVTYEQYF
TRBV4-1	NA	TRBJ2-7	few	TGCGCCAGCAGCCAAGAATGGGGTGGGTCCTACGAGCAGTACTTC	CASSQEWGGSYEQYF
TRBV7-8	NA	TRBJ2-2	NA	TGTGCCATCGTAGGCGGCACCGGGGAGCTGTTTTTT	CAIVGGTGELFF
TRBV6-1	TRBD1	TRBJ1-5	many	TGTGCCAGCAGTGAAACTTGGACAGGGCCGATCTATCGCAATCAGCCCCAGCATTTT	CASSETWTGPIYRNQPQHF
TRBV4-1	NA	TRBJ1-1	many	TGCGCCAGCAGCCCCGGTGGTGGCACGAACACTGAAGCTTTCTTT	CASSPGGGTNTEAFF
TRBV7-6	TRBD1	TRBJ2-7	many	TGTGCCAGCAGCCCTACAGGGGGTAACGAGCAGTACTTC	CASSPTGGNEQYF
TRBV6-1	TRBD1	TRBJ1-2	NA	TGTGCCAGCGAACACGAGACAGGGTTTAGTGGCTACACCTTC	CASEHETGFSGYTF
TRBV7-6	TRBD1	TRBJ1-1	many	TGTGCCAGCAGCTACGGAGGAGGGACAGCTTCTTTCTTT	CASSYGGGTASFF
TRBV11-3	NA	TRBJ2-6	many	TGTGCCAGCAGCGCCGGCTTAGCTGGGGCCAACGTCCTGACTTTC	CASSAGLAGANVLTF
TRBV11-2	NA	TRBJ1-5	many	TGTGCCAGCAGCTTAGATCTTTCCGAGAATCAGCCCCAGCATTTT	CASSLDLSENQPQHF